Listed here are 31 T cell receptor beta chains from one sample, sequenced in a study of blood T cells in healthy people across ages. With a J-beta primer mix and a sample-barcoded 5' primer, a second PCR ran about 6 to 11 cycles. TCRdb itself ran the 5' RACE reads through MiXCR, one entry per CDR3 protein. The sample has approximately 680,000 distinct CDR3 sequences; 32% are singletons. The sample taken for sequencing was blood. These receptors all stem from a woman at least 80 years old in good health.

Ten or more counts support this clonotype. Possible read error: a much larger clone is one base away. This rearrangement joins TRBV27 to TRBJ2-7; 9 positions agree with TRBD1. Per the germline V gene, CDR1 is MNHEY and CDR2 is SMNVEV (reference sequence). V was clipped by 7 bases and J by 5 bases; unmatched bases: 3. The CDR3 consists of 12 residues. The chain's CDR3 is CASTGTGNEQYF. The CDR3 coding sequence is TGTGCCAGCACCGGGACAGGGAACGAGCAGTACTTC.

This clonotype was recorded only once. The rearrangement uses TRBV7-9 and TRBJ1-4; perhaps TRBD1 as D (6 bases). Trimming left V 1 base short and J 7 bases short, with 16 bases between. CDR3 size: 16 residues. CDR1 is SEHNR, CDR2 FQNEAQ, per germline (reference sequence). CDR3 in DNA: TGTGCCAGCAGCTTAGACGTTACAGGGAAAGGTGAAAAACTGTTTTTT. Translated, it gives CASSLDVTGKGEKLFF.

This clonotype was seen a handful of times. The chain couples TRBV7-9 to TRBJ1-1; weak D call: TRBD1 (5 bases). The CDR3 extends over 13 amino acids. Trimming shortened V by 5 bases and J by 1 base, and 8 bases separated the two germline ends. Looked up from germline, CDR1 is SEHNR and CDR2 is FQNEAQ (reference sequence). The CDR3 nucleotides read TGTGCCAGCAGCGGGACTAGGAACACTGAAGCTTTCTTT. This codes for CASSGTRNTEAFF. The whole variable domain, filled in from reference TRBV7-9 and TRBJ1-1, reads DTGVSQNPRHKITKRGQNVTFRCDPISEHNRLYWYRQTLGQGPEFLTYFQNEAQLEKSRLLSDRFSAERPKGSFSTLEIQRTEQGDSAMYLCASSGTRNTEAFFGQGTRLTVV.

This clonotype appeared a few times. The chain employs TRBV5-1 and TRBJ1-1; 7 bases are shared with TRBD1. This CDR3 has 15 residues. Trimming at V came to 3 bases and at J to 0 bases, leaving 5 bases not matched to a gene. In germline, CDR1 is SGHRS, CDR2 YFSETQ. The CDR3 sequence is CASSYGGGMNTEAFF. The CDR3 bases are TGCGCCAGCAGCTATGGAGGGGGCATGAACACTGAAGCTTTCTTT. Variable domain in full (rest from reference TRBV5-1 and TRBJ1-1): KAGVTQTPRYLIKTRGQQVTLSCSPISGHRSVSWYQQTPGQGLQFLFEYFSETQRNKGNFPGRFSGRQFSNSRSEMNVSTLELGDSALYLCASSYGGGMNTEAFFGQGTRLTVV.

The chain recombines TRBV29-1 with TRBJ2-5, with 11 bases matching TRBD1. The J call could be wrong; TRBJ2-7 is a better fit for the DNA end. CDR1 and CDR2 from the germline V gene are SQVTM and ANQGSEA. The CDR3 contains 17 residues. As DNA, the CDR3 is TGCAGCGTTGAAGCACTAACCGCCGGGACAGGGGGAAACGAGCAGTACTTC. Translation gives CSVEALTAGTGGNEQYF.

This chain connects TRBV6-2 or TRBV6-3 to TRBJ2-7; 7 bases agree with TRBD2. The CDR3 is 15 amino acids. Germline lookup yields CDR1 MNHEY and CDR2 SVGEGT. The junction had 9 bases not matched to a gene; V was cut back by 4 bases and J by 3 bases. Here the CDR3 reads CASSSSAGWDYEQYF. CDR3 nucleotides: TGTGCCAGCAGTTCTTCAGCGGGGTGGGACTACGAGCAGTACTTC.

The V call is TRBV5-6, the J call TRBJ2-2, with TRBD1 as a possible D gene (5 bases). Per the germline V gene, CDR1 is SGHDT and CDR2 is YYEEEE. V was shortened by 1 base and J by 8 bases, with 18 bases between the two germline ends. The CDR3 totals 16 residues. Written as DNA, the CDR3 is TGTGCCAGCAGCTTGACCAGGGCCCGCGAAAGTGGGGAGCTGTTTTTT. Its protein product is CASSLTRARESGELFF.

This clonotype was observed many times. The chain carries TRBV7-2 and TRBJ2-1, with TRBD2 matching over 10 bases. The end of the DNA is better explained by TRBJ2-7, so the J call may be wrong. There are 15 residues in the CDR3. The germline CDR1 and CDR2 sequences are SGHTA and FQGNSA. The CDR3 loop reads CASSVSGGAYNEQYF. CDR3 bases: TGTGCCAGCAGCGTCAGCGGGGGGGCCTACAATGAGCAGTACTTC.

This chain links TRBV3-1 with TRBJ1-5, with D unresolved. CDR3 length equals 13 residues. The germline gives CDR1 LGHDT, CDR2 YNNKEL (reference sequence). Trimming cost V 2 bases and J 6 bases, with 8 bases left between them. CDR3 residues: CASSQMRSQPQHF. In DNA form, the CDR3 reads TGTGCCAGCAGCCAAATGCGGAGTCAGCCCCAGCATTTT. Drawing the rest from reference TRBV3-1 and TRBJ1-5, the complete variable domain is DTAVSQTPKYLVTQMGNDKSIKCEQNLGHDTMYWYKQDSKKFLKIMFSYNNKELIINETVPNRFSPKSPDKAHLNLHINSLELGDSAVYFCASSQMRSQPQHFGDGTRLSIL.

This clonotype was counted ten times or more. The chain has TRBV20-1 and TRBJ1-5; no definite D call. The germline CDR1 and CDR2 sequences are DFQATT and SNEGSKA (reference sequence). The V and J ends lost 0 bases and 3 bases respectively, with 3 bases between them. The CDR3 covers 12 residues. The CDR3 region has the DNA TGCAGTGCTAGAGAAAACAATCAGCCCCAGCATTTT. This encodes CSARENNQPQHF.

The chain is built from TRBV14 and TRBJ1-1; D is unclear. CDR1 and CDR2 from the germline V gene are SGHDN and FVKESK. The CDR3 sequence is 15 residues long. The V and J ends lost 1 base and 1 base respectively, with 10 bases between them. Written as DNA, the CDR3 is TGTGCCAGCAGCCAAGGGGGTAGCGGGAACACTGAAGCTTTCTTT. Its protein product is CASSQGGSGNTEAFF.

This rearrangement joins TRBV7-8 to TRBJ2-2; tentative D call: TRBD1 (6 bases). CDR1 and CDR2 from the germline V gene are SGHVS and FQNEAQ. The CDR3 spans 14 residues. The ends were cut back, 2 bases at V and 4 bases at J, with 8 bases in the middle. CDR3 nucleotides: TGTGCCAGCAGCTTAATACAGGGCACCGGGGAGCTGTTTTTT. Translation: CASSLIQGTGELFF.

The chain couples TRBV24-1 to TRBJ2-2, with 9 bases fitting TRBD1. There are 16 residues in the CDR3. The V segment lost 3 bases and the J segment 4 bases; nucleotides outside the gene matches: 5. Per the germline V gene, CDR1 is KGHDR and CDR2 is SFDVKD. The DNA of the CDR3 is TGTGCCACCAGTGATCGCGGACAGGGGAGCACCGGGGAGCTGTTTTTT. It codes for CATSDRGQGSTGELFF.

A note on this clonotype: A much larger clone sits a single nucleotide away, making a read error possible. This chain links TRBV6-6 with TRBJ2-4; 10 bases match TRBD1. V was pared by 5 bases and J by 13 bases, with 14 bases of the junction left unmatched. Per the germline V gene, CDR1 is MNHNY and CDR2 is SVGAGI (reference sequence). There are 15 residues in the CDR3. CDR3 amino acids: CASSIRTGGSNEQYF. The CDR3 DNA is TGTGCCAGCAGTATAAGGACAGGGGGATCGAATGAGCAGTACTTC.

This clonotype appeared many times. Just one base apart from a much larger clone, this may be a read error. The V and J genes are TRBV5-1 and TRBJ2-1, with D perhaps assigned TRBD1 or TRBD2 (5 bases each). The CDR3 is made up of 16 amino acids. CDR1 SGHRS and CDR2 YFSETQ come from the germline V gene. Trimming pared 0 bases from V and 8 bases from J, leaving 18 bases between. This chain's CDR3 is CASSLVGRDGGYEQFF. CDR3 nucleotides: TGCGCCAGCAGCTTGGTAGGTCGGGACGGCGGCTATGAGCAGTTCTTC.

There are many counts of this clonotype. The junction and the germline gene differ at one end; a read error may be behind it. The chain recombines TRBV12-3 or TRBV12-4 with TRBJ1-6, with 10 bases identical to TRBD1. The CDR3 contains 19 residues. The CDR3 nucleotides read TGTGCCAGCAGCTCCCCAGGGACAGGGGTAACCGGGTATAGTTCACCCCTCCACTTT. Residues: CASSSPGTGVTGYSSPLHF.

This clonotype was observed many times. The V gene is TRBV5-5, the J gene TRBJ2-5; the D gene is possibly TRBD1 (5 bases). Germline lookup yields CDR1 SGHKS and CDR2 YYEKEE (reference sequence). This CDR3 spans 11 amino acids. Between the trimmed V and J ends, which lost 1 base and 10 bases, there was a span of 8 bases. The CDR3 protein is CASSLLGDQYF. DNA for the CDR3: TGTGCCAGCAGCTTGTTAGGGGACCAGTACTTC.

This clonotype has at least ten counts. The rearrangement uses TRBV19 and TRBJ2-5; maybe TRBD2 (6 bases). V was trimmed by 5 bases and J by 2 bases, leaving 12 bases between them. This CDR3 has 14 residues. Germline V gives CDR1 LNHDA, CDR2 SQIVND (reference sequence). CDR3 protein: CASSPGLQQETQYF. CDR3 nucleotide sequence: TGTGCCAGTAGTCCGGGACTCCAACAAGAGACCCAGTACTTC.

Ten or more counts support this clonotype. The chain carries TRBV29-1 and TRBJ2-4, with D uncertain. V gave up 3 bases and J gave up 0 bases, with 6 bases separating them. Germline V gene lookup returns CDR1 SQVTM and CDR2 ANQGSEA. The CDR3 extends over 13 amino acids. CDR3 DNA sequence: TGCAGCGTTGAGGCAGCAGCCAAAAACATTCAGTACTTC. Its translation: CSVEAAAKNIQYF.

This clonotype showed up many times. The chain couples TRBV20-1 to TRBJ2-3, with 7 bases that match TRBD2. CDR3 size: 16 residues. CDR1 is DFQATT, CDR2 SNEGSKA, per germline (reference sequence). The CDR3 reads CSATALLAKLTDTQYF. The CDR3, as DNA: TGCAGCGCAACCGCCCTACTAGCGAAACTCACAGATACGCAGTATTTT.

This clonotype was observed at least ten times. The V and J genes are TRBV20-1 and TRBJ2-7; TRBD1 or TRBD2 may be the D gene (6 bases each). Trimming removed 6 bases from V and 3 bases from J, with 18 bases in between. The germline V gene encodes CDR1 DFQATT and CDR2 SNEGSKA (reference sequence). The CDR3 is 14 amino acids. CDR3 region: CSASGRRGNYEQYF. The CDR3 region has the DNA TGCAGTGCCTCAGGGAGGAGGGGGAACTACGAGCAGTACTTC.

The rearrangement uses TRBV6-5 and TRBJ1-1; 7 nucleotides match TRBD1. With 6 bases clipped from V and 8 bases from J, the junction kept 6 bases outside the gene matches. This CDR3 is 12 amino acids long. Looked up from germline, CDR1 is MNHEY and CDR2 is SVGAGI. CDR3 loop: CASRVRGQEAFF. In DNA, the CDR3 is TGTGCCAGCAGGGTAAGGGGGCAGGAAGCTTTCTTT.

This clonotype was observed many times. The chain is built from TRBV7-2 and TRBJ1-4, with D possibly matching TRBD1 (5 bases). With 1 base removed from V and 8 bases from J, the gap between germline ends came to 17 bases. Germline loops: CDR1 SGHTA, CDR2 FQGNSA. This CDR3 comprises 16 residues. The CDR3 DNA follows: TGTGCCAGCAGCTTAGAGTCAGGGACCGCTGGGGAAAAACTGTTTTTT. It yields the protein CASSLESGTAGEKLFF.

This clonotype was counted at least ten times. CDR3 nucleotides: TGTGCCAGCAGCCCAAAGGGCAAAGGACTAGCGGGGGGGACCACAGATACGCAGTATTTT. This sequence encodes CASSPKGKGLAGGTTDTQYF. The V gene is TRBV12-3 or TRBV12-4, the J gene TRBJ2-3; TRBD2 agrees at 15 bases. The CDR3 is 20 residues long. After removal of 6 bases from V and 2 bases from J, the junction contained 15 bases not matched to a gene.

This sequence joins TRBV7-2 and TRBJ1-1, with 9 bases lining up with TRBD1. Germline V gives CDR1 SGHTA, CDR2 FQGNSA. V shed 6 bases, J shed 2 bases, and the junction held 7 bases outside the gene matches. CDR3 length: 15 residues. The CDR3 sequence: CASRIQGADNTEAFF. The CDR3 DNA reads TGTGCCAGCAGGATACAGGGGGCCGATAACACTGAAGCTTTCTTT. Based on the CDR3 plus reference TRBV7-2 and TRBJ1-1, the full variable domain is GAGVSQSPSNKVTEKGKDVELRCDPISGHTALYWYRQSLGQGLEFLIYFQGNSAPDKSGLPSDRFSAERTGGSVSTLTIQRTQQEDSAVYLCASRIQGADNTEAFFGQGTRLTVV.

This clonotype was recorded at least ten times. The chain recombines TRBV4-1 with TRBJ2-1, with D perhaps matching TRBD1 (6 bases). The CDR3 totals 16 residues. V was pared by 0 bases and J by 3 bases, with 12 bases between. The V gene's germline CDR1 is MGHRA and CDR2 YSYEKL. CDR3 loop: CASSQEGGAGYNEQFF. The CDR3 DNA follows: TGCGCCAGCAGCCAAGAAGGGGGAGCCGGCTACAATGAGCAGTTCTTC.

Ten or more counts support this clonotype. This could be a read error, since a much larger clone is one nucleotide away. The chain combines TRBV10-3 with TRBJ2-2; tentatively, D is TRBD2 (5 bases). The CDR3 runs 15 residues. Germline V gene sequence: CDR1 ENHRY, CDR2 SYGVKD. Written as DNA, the CDR3 is TGTGCCATCAGTGGCTCGGTCGCGAACACCGGGGAGCGGTTTTTT. The encoded protein is CAISGSVANTGERFF.

The genes are TRBV28 and TRBJ2-1; D is tentatively TRBD1 or TRBD2 (5 bases each). The V and J ends lost 5 bases and 3 bases respectively, with 20 bases between them. The CDR3 length is 17 residues. Germline-derived CDR1 and CDR2 are MDHEN and SYDVKM. The CDR3, as DNA: TGTGCCAGCAGTAACGGCGGTAGGGGAGTTGACTACAATGAGCAGTTCTTC. Translation gives CASSNGGRGVDYNEQFF.

To note about this clonotype: This may stem from a read error, because a much larger clone lies one nucleotide away. The V gene is TRBV7-9, the J gene TRBJ1-1; D possibly corresponds to TRBD1 (5 bases). CDR1 and CDR2 from the germline V gene are SEHNR and FQNEAQ (reference sequence). V lost 3 bases to trimming and J lost 6 bases, with 11 bases between them. This CDR3 comprises 13 residues. CDR3 sequence reads: CASSFPRTSEAFF. CDR3 DNA: TGTGCCAGCAGCTTTCCCAGGACATCTGAAGCTTTCTTT.

This clonotype was detected once. This chain uses TRBV12-3 or TRBV12-4 with TRBJ2-2; D unclear. Between the trimmed V and J ends, which lost 2 bases and 5 bases, there was a span of 9 bases. The CDR3 has 14 amino acids. The CDR3 DNA follows: TGTGCCAGCAGTTTAATGTTGGGAACCGGGGAGCTGTTTTTT. This codes for CASSLMLGTGELFF.

The V and J genes are TRBV30 and TRBJ1-1; D possibly corresponds to TRBD1 (6 bases). The germline V gene has CDR1 GTSNPN and CDR2 SVGIG (reference sequence). The CDR3 covers 15 residues. Deletions cut 1 base from V and 0 bases from J, with 12 bases between. In nucleotides, the CDR3 is TGTGCCTGGAGTGCAAGAGGGGGGATGAACACTGAAGCTTTCTTT. Translated: CAWSARGGMNTEAFF.